The 27 T cell receptor beta chains below were found in one sample sequenced in a study of blood T cells in healthy people across ages. A J-beta primer mix and a sample-barcoded 5' primer were used in a second PCR of roughly 6 to 11 cycles. TCRdb recomputed calls from the 5' RACE reads with MiXCR, one row per CDR3 protein. The sample carries more than 1,000,000 distinct CDR3 sequences, roughly 24% recorded once. The same sample was also studied in work on T cells of mothers and their children.

Sequenced: blood. These receptor sequences come from a girl aged 2 to 9 in good health.

In its sample, this clonotype was seen a few times. The rearrangement joins TRBV29-1 to TRBJ1-4; the match to TRBD1 covers 8 bases. Trimming at V came to 4 bases and at J to 6 bases, leaving 7 bases not matched to a gene. The CDR3 runs 14 residues. Germline CDR1 and CDR2: SQVTM and ANQGSEA. This chain's CDR3 is CSVVWSDRDEKLFF. Here the CDR3 DNA reads TGCAGCGTTGTATGGTCGGACAGGGATGAAAAACTGTTTTTT. Full variable domain (rest looked up from reference TRBV29-1 and TRBJ1-4): SAVISQKPSRDICQRGTSLTIQCQVDSQVTMMFWYRQQPGQSLTLIATANQGSEATYESGFVIDKFPISRPNLTFSTLTVSNMSPEDSSIYLCSVVWSDRDEKLFFGSGTQLSVL.

This clonotype was seen a handful of times. The genes are TRBV29-1 and TRBJ2-3; tentative D call: TRBD1 (6 bases). The germline V gene encodes CDR1 SQVTM and CDR2 ANQGSEA. The CDR3 totals 12 residues. V was cut by 6 bases and J by 2 bases, with 9 bases left in between. In DNA, the CDR3 is TGCAGCGTCCGGGACAACACAGATACGCAGTATTTT. This encodes CSVRDNTDTQYF.

Comments on this clonotype: This likely comes from a read error, as the CDR3 has no conserved phenylalanine or tryptophan at its end. The J gene is TRBJ2-2, the V gene TRBV4-2; TRBD2 agrees at 9 bases. CDR1 and CDR2 from the germline V gene are LGHNA and YNFKEQ. The length of the CDR3 is 17 residues. V lost 1 base, J lost 3 bases, and 6 bases stayed unmatched. CDR3 residues: CASSQVKAGGDTGELFS. CDR3 in DNA: TGTGCCAGCAGCCAAGTTAAGGCGGGGGGGGACACCGGGGAGCTGTTTTCT.

The J gene is TRBJ1-4, the V gene TRBV6-5; D remains unclear. CDR3 size: 14 residues. Germline assignment: CDR1 MNHEY and CDR2 SVGAGI. Trimming took 7 bases from V and 7 from J, leaving 16 bases between them. This CDR3 is CASMDLGYGEKLFF. In DNA form, the CDR3 reads TGTGCCAGCATGGACTTAGGGTATGGTGAAAAACTGTTTTTT.

This clonotype came up a few times. The chain links TRBV6-5 to TRBJ2-7; D might be TRBD1 (6 bases). The germline V gene has CDR1 MNHEY and CDR2 SVGAGI. The CDR3 extends over 13 amino acids. The V gene lost 2 bases and the J gene lost 4 bases, with 9 bases spanning the gap. CDR3 nucleotides: TGTGCCAGCAGTTACCTCGGACAGTACGAGCAGTACTTC. This encodes CASSYLGQYEQYF.

In its sample, this clonotype was seen a few times. The chain combines TRBV29-1 with TRBJ2-7; possibly TRBD2 for D (5 bases). Germline CDR1 SQVTM, CDR2 ANQGSEA. The CDR3 runs 13 residues. The ends were cut back, 7 bases at V and 0 bases at J, with 13 bases in the middle. CDR3 protein: CSALRESSYEQYF. DNA of the CDR3: TGCAGCGCTTTACGGGAAAGCTCCTACGAGCAGTACTTC.

The V call is TRBV20-1, the J call TRBJ2-5, with D uncertain. The J call is uncertain, as TRBJ2-7 better fits the DNA end. This CDR3 region has 14 residues. Germline values: CDR1 DFQATT, CDR2 SNEGSKA (reference sequence). The CDR3 region is CSARDWASSYEQYF. The CDR3 DNA is TGCAGTGCTAGAGACTGGGCGAGTTCCTACGAGCAGTACTTC.

This clonotype has more than one count but fewer than ten. The chain couples TRBV5-1 to TRBJ2-7; TRBD1 agrees at 7 bases. The length of the CDR3 is 13 residues. Looked up from germline, CDR1 is SGHRS and CDR2 is YFSETQ. V was clipped by 10 bases and J by 0 bases; unmatched bases: 7. CDR3 amino acids: CASQGFSSYEQYF. The CDR3 DNA reads as TGCGCCTCACAGGGGTTCAGCTCCTACGAGCAGTACTTC. Complete variable domain (other parts from reference TRBV5-1 and TRBJ2-7): KAGVTQTPRYLIKTRGQQVTLSCSPISGHRSVSWYQQTPGQGLQFLFEYFSETQRNKGNFPGRFSGRQFSNSRSEMNVSTLELGDSALYLCASQGFSSYEQYFGPGTRLTVT.

This chain links TRBV29-1 with TRBJ2-2, with TRBD1 as a possible D gene (7 bases). The germline V gene encodes CDR1 SQVTM and CDR2 ANQGSEA. The V and J ends lost 0 bases and 4 bases respectively, with 18 bases between them. This CDR3 region has 17 residues. CDR3 amino acids: CSVEDSIRGRLTGELFF. CDR3 bases: TGCAGCGTTGAAGATTCGATCAGGGGGAGGCTCACCGGGGAGCTGTTTTTT.

This clonotype showed up just a few times. This chain joins TRBV29-1 and TRBJ2-7, with a weak D call TRBD1 (5 bases). The V end lost 4 bases, the J end lost 2 bases, and 15 bases lay between the germline ends. Germline CDR1 reads SQVTM; CDR2 reads ANQGSEA. The CDR3 runs to 14 residues. CDR3 sequence: CSVVLSWTPYEQYF. The CDR3 nucleotides are TGCAGCGTTGTCTTGTCGTGGACACCCTACGAGCAGTACTTC.

This clonotype was seen more than once but under ten times. The chain employs TRBV20-1 and TRBJ2-3; 11 bases fit TRBD2. Germline CDR1 and CDR2: DFQATT and SNEGSKA (reference sequence). The trim removed 0 bases at V and 1 base at J, leaving 3 bases unmatched. CDR3 length: 16 residues. CDR3 in DNA: TGCAGTGCTAGAGATGGACTAGCGGGCCGCACAGATACGCAGTATTTT. Protein product: CSARDGLAGRTDTQYF.

The rearrangement joins TRBV12-5 to TRBJ2-5; TRBD1 is a possible D gene (5 bases). The assigned J gene may be wrong: the sequence end matches TRBJ2-1 better. Germline-derived CDR1 and CDR2 are LGHNT and FRNRAP. The CDR3 runs 14 residues. CDR3 region: CASGFLDISREQFF. The DNA of the CDR3 is TGTGCTAGTGGTTTTTTGGACATAAGCCGTGAGCAGTTCTTC.

This clonotype was detected a few times. The chain employs TRBV6-2 or TRBV6-3 and TRBJ2-1, with D perhaps TRBD2 (5 bases). The V gene's germline CDR1 is MNHEY and CDR2 SVGEGT. Trimming removed 0 bases at V and 1 base at J, with 19 bases between. The CDR3 runs to 19 residues. CDR3 protein: CASSYSNENSVMSYNEQFF. CDR3 nucleotides: TGTGCCAGCAGTTACTCGAATGAGAATAGCGTGATGTCCTACAATGAGCAGTTCTTC.

The genes are TRBV29-1 and TRBJ2-2; no reliable D call. Trimming pared 3 bases from V and 5 bases from J, leaving 7 bases between. The CDR3 extends over 12 amino acids. Per germline, CDR1 SQVTM and CDR2 ANQGSEA. CDR3 nucleotide sequence: TGCAGCGTTGAGCAGGAAACCGGGGAGCTGTTTTTT. This translates into CSVEQETGELFF.

The rearrangement links TRBV7-9 to TRBJ2-5; D not resolved. CDR1 and CDR2 (germline): SEHNR, FQNEAQ (reference sequence). Trimming pared 1 base from V and 1 base from J, leaving 7 bases between. The CDR3 consists of 14 residues. In DNA, the CDR3 is TGTGCCAGCAGCTTAGAAAGGACCCAAGAGACCCAGTACTTC. Translating it yields CASSLERTQETQYF.

This clonotype was detected only a few times. The V gene is TRBV7-2, the J gene TRBJ2-3, with D tentatively TRBD2 (5 bases). The CDR3 runs to 12 residues. CDR1 is SGHTA and CDR2 is FQGNSA in the germline V gene. V lost 10 bases to trimming and J lost 4 bases, with 12 bases between them. DNA of the CDR3: TGTGCCACCTCGCCGGACTCAGATACGCAGTATTTT. As protein: CATSPDSDTQYF. Supplemented by reference TRBV7-2 and TRBJ2-3, the full variable domain reads GAGVSQSPSNKVTEKGKDVELRCDPISGHTALYWYRQSLGQGLEFLIYFQGNSAPDKSGLPSDRFSAERTGGSVSTLTIQRTQQEDSAVYLCATSPDSDTQYFGPGTRLTVL.

This clonotype was picked up a small number of times. The CDR3 sequence is CASSYSTGQGSNGTKNIQYF. The CDR3 DNA sequence: TGTGCCAGCAGTTACTCGACGGGACAGGGCTCGAACGGGACCAAAAACATTCAGTACTTC. V usage is TRBV6-2 or TRBV6-3 and J usage is TRBJ2-4; TRBD1 matches at 9 bases. Germline assignment: CDR1 MNHEY and CDR2 SVGEGT. With 0 bases clipped from V and 2 bases from J, the junction kept 14 bases outside the gene matches. CDR3 size: 20 residues.

This clonotype was recorded once. The chain combines TRBV5-1 with TRBJ2-4, with 7 bases aligning to TRBD1. The V and J ends lost 4 bases and 5 bases, in that order; junction bases with no gene match: 6. This CDR3 comprises 14 residues. From germline, CDR1 is SGHRS and CDR2 YFSETQ. The CDR3 protein is CASSPQDRQNIQYF. DNA of the CDR3: TGCGCCAGCAGCCCCCAGGACAGGCAAAACATTCAGTACTTC.

The chain recombines TRBV19 with TRBJ2-3; D might be TRBD1 (6 bases). CDR1 and CDR2 from the germline V gene are LNHDA and SQIVND (reference sequence). CDR3 length equals 14 residues. V was clipped by 8 bases and J by 6 bases, with 18 bases between them. The CDR3 reads CASGGPNAGDTQYF. The DNA of the CDR3 is TGTGCCAGTGGGGGCCCTAACGCCGGGGATACGCAGTATTTT.

This chain links TRBV4-1 with TRBJ2-1; possible D gene TRBD2, 6 bases. The J call may be in error: the DNA end matches TRBJ2-7 better. This CDR3 is built from 16 residues. Germline-derived CDR1 and CDR2 are MGHRA and YSYEKL. CDR3 nucleotide sequence: TGCGCCAGCAGCCAATACTTAGCGGCCGCGACCTACGAGCAGTACTTC. It codes for CASSQYLAAATYEQYF.

This clonotype was found many times. The gene calls are TRBV5-1 and TRBJ1-3; D is uncertain. With 3 bases removed from V and 4 bases from J, the gap between germline ends came to 8 bases. The germline gives CDR1 SGHRS, CDR2 YFSETQ. The CDR3 extends over 13 amino acids. The CDR3 loop reads CASSYNSGNTIYF. Written as DNA, the CDR3 is TGCGCCAGCAGCTATAATTCAGGAAACACCATATATTTT.

The V call is TRBV11-2, the J call TRBJ2-4; D uncertain. The CDR3 is 17 residues long. Per germline, CDR1 SGHAT and CDR2 FQNNGV. V was pared by 0 bases and J by 4 bases, with 16 bases between. The CDR3 sequence is CASSLDGQDLGKNIQYF. The CDR3 nucleotides are TGTGCCAGCAGCTTAGATGGGCAGGATCTAGGGAAAAACATTCAGTACTTC.

This clonotype was picked up a small number of times. This chain joins TRBV28 and TRBJ1-4; D unclear. Germline V gene sequence: CDR1 MDHEN, CDR2 SYDVKM. Trimming shortened V by 6 bases and J by 7 bases, and 15 bases separated the two germline ends. The CDR3 runs 14 residues. The CDR3 nucleotides read TGTGCCAGCAGGGCCGGGGTAGTGGGTGAAAAACTGTTTTTT. Translated, it gives CASRAGVVGEKLFF.

There are a few counts of this clonotype. Compared with germline, one end of the junction differs, possibly owing to a read error. The rearrangement joins TRBV4-2 to TRBJ1-1; no clear D. CDR3 length: 16 amino acids. Germline CDR1 reads LGHNA; CDR2 reads YNFKEQ. The CDR3 DNA reads TGTGCCAGCAACCAAGATCCCGACGGCATGAACACTGAAGCTTTCTTT. As protein: CASNQDPDGMNTEAFF.

This clonotype has more than one count but fewer than ten. The gene calls are TRBV11-1 and TRBJ2-3; 8 nucleotides align to TRBD2. Trimming took 5 bases from V and 2 from J; bases not matched to a gene: 15. The germline gives CDR1 SGHAT, CDR2 FQDESV (reference sequence). The CDR3 is 18 residues long. The CDR3, as DNA: TGTGCCAGCAGCCAAGATAGCGGGGTCTCTCGGAACACAGATACGCAGTATTTT. Residues: CASSQDSGVSRNTDTQYF. The entire variable domain, with the rest obtained from reference TRBV11-1 and TRBJ2-3, is as follows: EAEVAQSPRYKITEKSQAVAFWCDPISGHATLYWYRQILGQGPELLVQFQDESVVDDSQLPKDRFSAERLKGVDSTLKIQPAELGDSAMYLCASSQDSGVSRNTDTQYFGPGTRLTVL.

This clonotype showed up just a few times. The V and J genes are TRBV6-5 and TRBJ2-5; TRBD1 matches at 9 bases. The V gene end was trimmed by 5 bases and the J gene end by 5 bases; junction bases not matched to a gene: 9. Germline CDR1 MNHEY, CDR2 SVGAGI. The CDR3 is made up of 15 amino acids. This CDR3 reads CASSSPGQGLETQYF. Written as DNA, the CDR3 is TGTGCCAGCAGTAGCCCGGGACAGGGCCTTGAGACCCAGTACTTC.

The chain combines TRBV4-2 with TRBJ2-5, with TRBD2 matching over 11 bases. The DNA matches TRBJ2-7 better at its end, which makes the J call doubtful. This CDR3 region has 15 residues. Germline CDR1 LGHNA, CDR2 YNFKEQ. CDR3 bases: TGTGCCAGCAGCCAAACTAGCGGGAGTTCCTACGAGCAGTACTTC. This translates into CASSQTSGSSYEQYF.